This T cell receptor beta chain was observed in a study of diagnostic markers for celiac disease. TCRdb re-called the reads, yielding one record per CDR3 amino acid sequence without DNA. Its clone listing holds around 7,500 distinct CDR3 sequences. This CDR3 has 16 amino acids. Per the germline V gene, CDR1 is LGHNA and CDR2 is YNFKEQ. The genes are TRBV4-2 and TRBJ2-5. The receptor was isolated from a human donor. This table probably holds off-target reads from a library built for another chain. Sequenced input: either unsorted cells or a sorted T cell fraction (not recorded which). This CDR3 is CASSPRGERDQETQYF.